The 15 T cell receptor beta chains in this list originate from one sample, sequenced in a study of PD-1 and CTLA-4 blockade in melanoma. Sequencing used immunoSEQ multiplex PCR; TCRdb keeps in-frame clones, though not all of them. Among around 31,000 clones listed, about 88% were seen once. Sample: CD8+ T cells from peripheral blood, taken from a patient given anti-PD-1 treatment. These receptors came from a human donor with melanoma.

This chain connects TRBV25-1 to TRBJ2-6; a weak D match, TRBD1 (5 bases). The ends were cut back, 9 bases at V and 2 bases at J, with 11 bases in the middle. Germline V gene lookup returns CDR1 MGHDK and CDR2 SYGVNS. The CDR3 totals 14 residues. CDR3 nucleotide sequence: TGTGCCAGTCAGCAGGGCGCTGGGGCCAACGTCCTGACTTTC. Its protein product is CASQQGAGANVLTF.

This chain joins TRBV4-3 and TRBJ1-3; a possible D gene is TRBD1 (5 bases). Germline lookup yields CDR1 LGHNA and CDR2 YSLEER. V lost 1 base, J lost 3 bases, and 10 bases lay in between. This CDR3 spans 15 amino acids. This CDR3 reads CASSQAGGGGNTIYF. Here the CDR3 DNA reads TGCGCCAGCAGCCAAGCCGGGGGTGGTGGAAACACCATATATTTT.

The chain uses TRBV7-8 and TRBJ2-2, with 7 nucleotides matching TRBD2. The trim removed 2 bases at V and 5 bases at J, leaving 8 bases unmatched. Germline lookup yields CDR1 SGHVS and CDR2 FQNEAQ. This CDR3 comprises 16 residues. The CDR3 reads CASSLSGTLITGELFF. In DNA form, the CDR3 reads TGTGCCAGCAGCTTAAGCGGGACGCTCATTACCGGGGAGCTGTTTTTT.

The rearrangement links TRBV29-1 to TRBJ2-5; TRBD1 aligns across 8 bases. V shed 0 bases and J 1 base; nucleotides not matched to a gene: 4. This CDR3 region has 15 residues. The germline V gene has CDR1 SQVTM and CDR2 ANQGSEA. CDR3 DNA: TGCAGCGTTGAAGAACGGGGGACAGGCCAAGAGACCCAGTACTTC. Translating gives CSVEERGTGQETQYF.

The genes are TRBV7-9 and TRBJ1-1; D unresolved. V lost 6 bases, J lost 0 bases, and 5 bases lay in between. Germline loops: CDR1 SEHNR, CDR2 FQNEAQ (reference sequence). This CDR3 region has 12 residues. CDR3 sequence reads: CASRGLNTEAFF. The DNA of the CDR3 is TGTGCCAGCAGAGGTTTGAACACTGAAGCTTTCTTT.

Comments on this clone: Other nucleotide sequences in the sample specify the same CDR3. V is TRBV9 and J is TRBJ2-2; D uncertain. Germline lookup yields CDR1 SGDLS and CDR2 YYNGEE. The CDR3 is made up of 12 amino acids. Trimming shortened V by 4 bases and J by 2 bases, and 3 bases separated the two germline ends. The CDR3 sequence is CASSPNTGELFF. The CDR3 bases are TGTGCCAGCAGCCCCAACACCGGGGAGCTGTTTTTT.

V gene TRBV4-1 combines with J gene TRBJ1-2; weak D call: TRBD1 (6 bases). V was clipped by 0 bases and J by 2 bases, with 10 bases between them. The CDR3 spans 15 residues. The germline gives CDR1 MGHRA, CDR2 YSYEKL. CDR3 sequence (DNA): TGCGCCAGCAGCCAAGATCGCGACAGGAACTATGGCTACACCTTC. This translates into CASSQDRDRNYGYTF.

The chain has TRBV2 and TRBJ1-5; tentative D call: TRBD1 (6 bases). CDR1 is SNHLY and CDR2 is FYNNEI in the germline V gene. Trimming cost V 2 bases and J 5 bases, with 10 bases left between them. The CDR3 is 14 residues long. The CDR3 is CASSESGGHQPQHF. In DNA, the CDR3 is TGTGCCAGCAGTGAATCGGGGGGGCATCAGCCCCAGCATTTT.

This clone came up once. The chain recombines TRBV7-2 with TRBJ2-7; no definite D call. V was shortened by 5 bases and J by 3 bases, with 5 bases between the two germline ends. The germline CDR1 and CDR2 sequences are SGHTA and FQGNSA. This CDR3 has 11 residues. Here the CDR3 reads CASSPNYEQYF. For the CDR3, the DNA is TGTGCCAGCAGCCCGAACTACGAGCAGTACTTC. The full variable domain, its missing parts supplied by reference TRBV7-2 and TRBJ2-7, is GAGVSQSPSNKVTEKGKDVELRCDPISGHTALYWYRQSLGQGLEFLIYFQGNSAPDKSGLPSDRFSAERTGGSVSTLTIQRTQQEDSAVYLCASSPNYEQYFGPGTRLTVT.

CDR3 protein: CASSLGGTTQYF. Written as DNA, the CDR3 is TGTGCCAGCAGCTTAGGGGGAACGACCCAGTACTTC. The V and J genes are TRBV9 and TRBJ2-5; D might be TRBD1 (6 bases). Germline CDR1 is SGDLS and CDR2 is YYNGEE. This CDR3 contains 12 residues. The V gene lost 4 bases and the J gene lost 7 bases, with 11 bases spanning the gap.

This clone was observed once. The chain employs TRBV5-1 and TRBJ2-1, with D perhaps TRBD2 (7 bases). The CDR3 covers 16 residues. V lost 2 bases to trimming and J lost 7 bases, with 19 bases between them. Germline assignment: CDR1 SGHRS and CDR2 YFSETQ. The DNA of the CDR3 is TGCGCCAGCAGCTTACACAGGGAGGGTGTGGGGAATGAGCAGTTCTTC. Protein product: CASSLHREGVGNEQFF.

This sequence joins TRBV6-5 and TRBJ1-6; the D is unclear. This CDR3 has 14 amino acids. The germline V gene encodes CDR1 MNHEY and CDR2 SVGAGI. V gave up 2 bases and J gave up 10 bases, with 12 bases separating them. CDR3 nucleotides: TGTGCCAGCAGTTACGCGGGAGGAGGCTCACCCCTCCACTTT. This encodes CASSYAGGGSPLHF.

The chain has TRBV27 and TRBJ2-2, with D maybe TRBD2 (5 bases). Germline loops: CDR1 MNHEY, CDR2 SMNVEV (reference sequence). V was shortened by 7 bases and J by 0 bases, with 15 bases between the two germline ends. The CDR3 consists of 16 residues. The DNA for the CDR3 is TGTGCCAGCACCCTCCTCTCGGGATCGAACACCGGGGAGCTGTTTTTT. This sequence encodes CASTLLSGSNTGELFF.

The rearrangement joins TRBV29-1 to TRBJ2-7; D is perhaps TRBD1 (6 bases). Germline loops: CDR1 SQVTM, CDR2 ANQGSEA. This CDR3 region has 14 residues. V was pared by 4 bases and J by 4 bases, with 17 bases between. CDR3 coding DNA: TGCAGCGTTGTAAGAACAGGGAGACTTTACGAGCAGTACTTC. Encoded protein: CSVVRTGRLYEQYF.

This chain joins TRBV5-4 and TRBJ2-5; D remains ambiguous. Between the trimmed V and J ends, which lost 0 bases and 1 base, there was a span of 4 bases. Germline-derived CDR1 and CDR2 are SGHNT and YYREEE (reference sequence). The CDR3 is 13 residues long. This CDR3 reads CASSLDSQETQYF. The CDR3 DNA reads TGTGCCAGCAGCTTGGACAGCCAAGAGACCCAGTACTTC.